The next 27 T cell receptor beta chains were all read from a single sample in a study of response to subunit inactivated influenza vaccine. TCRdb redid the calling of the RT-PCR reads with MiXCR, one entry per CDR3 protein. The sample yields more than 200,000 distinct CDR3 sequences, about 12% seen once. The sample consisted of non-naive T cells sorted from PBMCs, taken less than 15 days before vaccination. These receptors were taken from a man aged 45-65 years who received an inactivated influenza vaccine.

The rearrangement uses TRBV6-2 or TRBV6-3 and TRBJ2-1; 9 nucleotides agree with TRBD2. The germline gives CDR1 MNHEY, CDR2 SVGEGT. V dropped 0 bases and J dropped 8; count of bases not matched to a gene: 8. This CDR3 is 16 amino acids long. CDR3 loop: CASSYSNPSGKDEQFF. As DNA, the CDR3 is TGTGCCAGCAGTTACTCGAACCCTAGCGGGAAGGATGAGCAGTTCTTC.

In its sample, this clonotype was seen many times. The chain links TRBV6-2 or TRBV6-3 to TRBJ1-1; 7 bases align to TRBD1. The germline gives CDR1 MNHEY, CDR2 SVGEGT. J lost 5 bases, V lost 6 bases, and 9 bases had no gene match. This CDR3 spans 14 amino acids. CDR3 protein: CASRYGQAWTEAFF. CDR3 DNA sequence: TGTGCCAGCAGATACGGACAGGCTTGGACTGAAGCTTTCTTT.

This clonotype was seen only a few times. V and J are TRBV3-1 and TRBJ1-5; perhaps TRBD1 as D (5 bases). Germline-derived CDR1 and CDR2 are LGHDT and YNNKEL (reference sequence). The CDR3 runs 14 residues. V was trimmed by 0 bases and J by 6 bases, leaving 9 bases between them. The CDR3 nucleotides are TGTGCCAGCAGCCAAGACGTCAGGGTTCAGCCCCAGCATTTT. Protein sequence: CASSQDVRVQPQHF.

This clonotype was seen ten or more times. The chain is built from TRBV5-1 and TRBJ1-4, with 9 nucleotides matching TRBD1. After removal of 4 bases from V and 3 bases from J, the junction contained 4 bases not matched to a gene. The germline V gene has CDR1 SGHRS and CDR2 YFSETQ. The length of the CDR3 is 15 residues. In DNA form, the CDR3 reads TGCGCCAGCAGCGAACAGGGGGCGGCTAATGAAAAACTGTTTTTT. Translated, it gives CASSEQGAANEKLFF.

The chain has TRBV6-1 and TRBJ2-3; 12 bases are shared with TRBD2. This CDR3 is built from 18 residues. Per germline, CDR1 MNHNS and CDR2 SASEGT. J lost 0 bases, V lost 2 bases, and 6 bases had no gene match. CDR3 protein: CASSENLAGGTSTDTQYF. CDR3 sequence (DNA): TGTGCCAGCAGTGAAAACCTAGCGGGGGGGACTAGCACAGATACGCAGTATTTT.

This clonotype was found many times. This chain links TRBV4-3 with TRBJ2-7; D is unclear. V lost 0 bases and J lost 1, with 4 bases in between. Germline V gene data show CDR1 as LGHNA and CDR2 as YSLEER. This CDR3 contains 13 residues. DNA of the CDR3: TGCGCCAGCAGCCAAGAACGGTCCTACGAGCAGTACTTC. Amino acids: CASSQERSYEQYF.

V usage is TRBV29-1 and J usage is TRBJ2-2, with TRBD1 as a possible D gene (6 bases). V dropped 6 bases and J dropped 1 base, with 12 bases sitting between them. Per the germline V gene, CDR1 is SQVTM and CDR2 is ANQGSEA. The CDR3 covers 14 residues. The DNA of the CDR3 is TGCAGCGTGGCCCGACAGGTGAACACCGGGGAGCTGTTTTTT. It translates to CSVARQVNTGELFF.

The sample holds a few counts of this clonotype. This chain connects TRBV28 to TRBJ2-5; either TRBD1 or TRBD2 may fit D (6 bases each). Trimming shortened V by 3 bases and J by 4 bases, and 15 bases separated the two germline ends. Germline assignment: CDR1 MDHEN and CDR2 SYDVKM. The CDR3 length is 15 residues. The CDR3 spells CASSFVGGRRETQYF. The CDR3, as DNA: TGTGCCAGCAGTTTTGTGGGGGGCCGACGAGAGACCCAGTACTTC.

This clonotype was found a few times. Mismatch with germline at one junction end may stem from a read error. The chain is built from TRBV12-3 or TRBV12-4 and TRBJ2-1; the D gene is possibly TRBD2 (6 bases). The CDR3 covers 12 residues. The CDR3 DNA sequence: TGTGCCAGCAGTATAGCGGTCGATGAGCAGTTCTTC. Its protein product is CASSIAVDEQFF.

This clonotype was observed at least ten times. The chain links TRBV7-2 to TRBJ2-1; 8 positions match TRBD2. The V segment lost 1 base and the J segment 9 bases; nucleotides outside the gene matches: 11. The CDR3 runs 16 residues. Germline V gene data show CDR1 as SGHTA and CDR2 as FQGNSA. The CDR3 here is CASSLGGAGGRTEQFF. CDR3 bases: TGTGCCAGCAGCTTAGGAGGGGCGGGAGGACGCACTGAGCAGTTCTTC.

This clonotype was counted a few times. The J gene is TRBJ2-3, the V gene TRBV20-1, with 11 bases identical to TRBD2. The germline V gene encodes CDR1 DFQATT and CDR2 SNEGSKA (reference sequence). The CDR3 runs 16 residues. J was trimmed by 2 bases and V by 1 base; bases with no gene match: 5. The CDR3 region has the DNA TGCAGTGCTAGAGCTAGCGGGGGGACTTTCACAGATACGCAGTATTTT. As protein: CSARASGGTFTDTQYF.

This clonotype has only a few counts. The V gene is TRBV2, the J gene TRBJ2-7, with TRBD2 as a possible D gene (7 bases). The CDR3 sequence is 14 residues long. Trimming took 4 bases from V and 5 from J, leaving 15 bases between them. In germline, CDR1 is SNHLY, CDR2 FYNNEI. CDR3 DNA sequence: TGTGCCAGCAGTGTAGGGGGGGGCCTTAACGAGCAGTACTTC. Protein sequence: CASSVGGGLNEQYF.

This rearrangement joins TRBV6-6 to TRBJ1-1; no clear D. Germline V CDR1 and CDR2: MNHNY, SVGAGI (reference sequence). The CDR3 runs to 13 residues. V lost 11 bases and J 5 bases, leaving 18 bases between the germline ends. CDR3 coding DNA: TGTGCCGGCTCGTCGATGGGAGGTACTGAAGCTTTCTTT. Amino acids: CAGSSMGGTEAFF.

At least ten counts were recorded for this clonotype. The CDR3 region is CASSLRVHSGYTF. In nucleotides, the CDR3 is TGTGCCAGCAGTTTGAGAGTCCATAGTGGCTACACCTTC. The rearrangement joins TRBV27 to TRBJ1-2; D gene uncertain. V dropped 3 bases and J dropped 7 bases, with 12 bases sitting between them. The CDR3 spans 13 residues. Germline V CDR1 and CDR2: MNHEY, SMNVEV (reference sequence).

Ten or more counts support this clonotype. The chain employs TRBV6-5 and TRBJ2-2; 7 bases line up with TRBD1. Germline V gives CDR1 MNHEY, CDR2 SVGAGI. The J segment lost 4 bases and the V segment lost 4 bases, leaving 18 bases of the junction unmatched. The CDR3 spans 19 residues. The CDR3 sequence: CASSLREITGVYSTGELFF. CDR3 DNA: TGTGCCAGCAGTTTAAGGGAGATTACAGGGGTTTACAGCACCGGGGAGCTGTTTTTT.

This CDR3 reads CASSTYPYEQYF. The CDR3 coding sequence is TGTGCCAGCTCGACGTACCCCTACGAGCAGTACTTC. This chain links TRBV27 with TRBJ2-7; D uncertain. This CDR3 spans 12 amino acids. V lost 8 bases and J lost 2, with 10 bases in between. CDR1 MNHEY and CDR2 SMNVEV come from the germline V gene (reference sequence).

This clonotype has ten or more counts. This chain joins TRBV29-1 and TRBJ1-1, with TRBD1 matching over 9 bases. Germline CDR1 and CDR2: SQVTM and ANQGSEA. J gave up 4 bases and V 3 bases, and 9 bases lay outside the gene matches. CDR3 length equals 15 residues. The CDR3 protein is CSVDPRRTGATEAFF. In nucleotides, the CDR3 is TGCAGCGTTGACCCGCGGCGGACAGGGGCCACTGAAGCTTTCTTT.

The CDR3 DNA reads TGTGCCACCCAAAAGAGGGACACTGAAGCTTTCTTT. This gives the protein CATQKRDTEAFF. The chain uses TRBV28 and TRBJ1-1, with D unclear. The V end was cut by 10 bases, the J end by 3 bases, with 12 bases between. There are 12 residues in the CDR3. The germline V gene encodes CDR1 MDHEN and CDR2 SYDVKM.

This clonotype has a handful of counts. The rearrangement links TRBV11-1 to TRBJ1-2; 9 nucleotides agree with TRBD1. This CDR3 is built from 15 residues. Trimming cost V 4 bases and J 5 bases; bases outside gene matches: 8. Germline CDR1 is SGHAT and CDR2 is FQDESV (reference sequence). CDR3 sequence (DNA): TGTGCCAGCAGCTCCATCGGACAGGGGAGGTATGGCTACACCTTC. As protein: CASSSIGQGRYGYTF.

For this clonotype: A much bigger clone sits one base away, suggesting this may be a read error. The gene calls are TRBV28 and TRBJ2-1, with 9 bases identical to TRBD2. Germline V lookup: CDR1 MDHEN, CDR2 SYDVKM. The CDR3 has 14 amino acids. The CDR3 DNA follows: TGTGCCAGCAGGGGACTAGCCCAGTTCGGAGAGCATTTCTTC. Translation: CASRGLAQFGEHFF.

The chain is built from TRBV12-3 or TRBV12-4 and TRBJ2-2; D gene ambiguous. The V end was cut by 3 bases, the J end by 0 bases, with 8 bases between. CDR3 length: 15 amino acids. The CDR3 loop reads CASSFFIANTGELFF. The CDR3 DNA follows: TGTGCCAGCAGTTTCTTCATCGCGAACACCGGGGAGCTGTTTTTT.

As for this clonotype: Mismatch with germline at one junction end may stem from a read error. The CDR3 sequence: CASNLARTENSPLHF. CDR3 DNA: TGTGCCAGCAACTTAGCTCGGACAGAGAATTCACCCCTCCACTTT. The rearrangement joins TRBV7-9 to TRBJ1-6; D may be TRBD1 (6 bases). The CDR3 covers 15 residues. Germline CDR1 and CDR2: SEHNR and FQNEAQ (reference sequence).

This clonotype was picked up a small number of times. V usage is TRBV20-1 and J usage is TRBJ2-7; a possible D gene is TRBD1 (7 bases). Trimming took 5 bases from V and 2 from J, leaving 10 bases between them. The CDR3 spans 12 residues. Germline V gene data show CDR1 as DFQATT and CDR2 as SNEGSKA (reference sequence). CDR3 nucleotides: TGCAGTGCTTCAGGGGGGCCCTACGAGCAGTACTTC. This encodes CSASGGPYEQYF.

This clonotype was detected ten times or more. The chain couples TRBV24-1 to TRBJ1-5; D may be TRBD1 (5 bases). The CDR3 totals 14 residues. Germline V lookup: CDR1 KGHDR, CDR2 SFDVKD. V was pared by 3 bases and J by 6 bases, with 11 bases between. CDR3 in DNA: TGTGCCACCAGTGATCTCCCGGGGGGTCAGCCCCAGCATTTT. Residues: CATSDLPGGQPQHF.

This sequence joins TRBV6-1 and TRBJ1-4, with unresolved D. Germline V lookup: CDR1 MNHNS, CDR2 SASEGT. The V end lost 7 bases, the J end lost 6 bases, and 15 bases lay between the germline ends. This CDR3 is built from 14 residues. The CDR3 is CASKRGSLDEKLFF. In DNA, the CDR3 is TGTGCCAGCAAACGAGGGTCCTTGGATGAAAAACTGTTTTTT.

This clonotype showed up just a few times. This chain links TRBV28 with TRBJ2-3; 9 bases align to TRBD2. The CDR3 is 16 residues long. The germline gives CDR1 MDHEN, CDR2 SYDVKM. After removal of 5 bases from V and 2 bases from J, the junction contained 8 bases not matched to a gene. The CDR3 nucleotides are TGTGCCAGCAGTCCCCGACTAGCGGCCCCCACAGATACGCAGTATTTT. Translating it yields CASSPRLAAPTDTQYF.

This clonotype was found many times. The CDR3 DNA is TGCGCCAGCAGCCAGCGACTAGCGGCAGGGGTAACGAACACCGGGGAGCTGTTTTTT. It translates to CASSQRLAAGVTNTGELFF. The rearrangement joins TRBV4-1 to TRBJ2-2, with 9 positions matching TRBD2. CDR1 is MGHRA and CDR2 is YSYEKL in the germline V gene. The CDR3 extends over 19 amino acids. The trim removed 3 bases at V and 0 bases at J, leaving 11 bases unmatched.